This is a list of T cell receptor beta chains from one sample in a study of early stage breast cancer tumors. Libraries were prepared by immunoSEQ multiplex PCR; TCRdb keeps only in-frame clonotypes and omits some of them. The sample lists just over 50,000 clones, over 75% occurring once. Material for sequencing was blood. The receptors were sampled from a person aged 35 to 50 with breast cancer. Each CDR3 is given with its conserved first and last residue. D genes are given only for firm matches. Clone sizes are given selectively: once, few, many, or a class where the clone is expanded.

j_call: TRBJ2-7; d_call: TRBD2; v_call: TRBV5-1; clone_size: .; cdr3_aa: CASSFTTGLDGIRTSGRHGEQYF; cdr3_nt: TGCGCCAGCAGCTTCACTACAGGGCTGGACGGTATCCGGACTAGCGGGAGGCATGGGGAGCAGTACTTC
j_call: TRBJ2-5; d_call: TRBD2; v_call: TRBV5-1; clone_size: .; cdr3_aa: CASSSSTSGQETQYF; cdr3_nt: TGCGCCAGCAGCTCCTCGACTAGCGGCCAAGAGACCCAGTACTTC
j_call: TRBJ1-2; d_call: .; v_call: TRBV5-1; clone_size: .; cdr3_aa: CASSLATGNYGYTF; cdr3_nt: TGCGCCAGCAGCTTGGCGACAGGAAACTATGGCTACACCTTC
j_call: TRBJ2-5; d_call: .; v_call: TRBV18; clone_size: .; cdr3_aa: CASSPTIGETQYF; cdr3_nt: TGTGCCAGCTCACCTACGATAGGGGAGACCCAGTACTTC
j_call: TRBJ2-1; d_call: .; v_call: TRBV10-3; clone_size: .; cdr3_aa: CAVRGASSNEQFF; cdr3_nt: TGTGCCGTAAGGGGCGCTAGTAGTAATGAGCAGTTCTTC
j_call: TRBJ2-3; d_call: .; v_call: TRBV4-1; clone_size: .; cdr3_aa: CASSQPASTDTQYF; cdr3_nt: TGCGCCAGCAGCCAACCAGCTAGCACAGATACGCAGTATTTT
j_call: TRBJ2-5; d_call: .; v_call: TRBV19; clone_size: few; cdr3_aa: CASSIGVQETQYF; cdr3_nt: TGTGCCAGTAGTATTGGGGTACAAGAGACCCAGTACTTC
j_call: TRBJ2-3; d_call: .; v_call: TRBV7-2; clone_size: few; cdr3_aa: CASRPGRSTDTQYF; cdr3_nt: TGTGCCAGCAGGCCTGGGAGGAGCACAGATACGCAGTATTTT
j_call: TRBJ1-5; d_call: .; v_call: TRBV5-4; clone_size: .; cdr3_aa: CASSLGPVNQPQHF; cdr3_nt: TGTGCCAGCAGCTTGGGGCCCGTCAATCAGCCCCAGCATTTT
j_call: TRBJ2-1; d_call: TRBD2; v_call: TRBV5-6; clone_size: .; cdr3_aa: CASSLLAGVHEQFF; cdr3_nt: TGTGCCAGCAGCTTACTAGCGGGAGTCCATGAGCAGTTCTTC
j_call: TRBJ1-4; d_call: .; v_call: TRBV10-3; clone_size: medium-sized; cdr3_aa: CAISPDGATNEKLFF; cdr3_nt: TGTGCCATCAGCCCGGACGGAGCAACTAATGAAAAACTGTTTTTT
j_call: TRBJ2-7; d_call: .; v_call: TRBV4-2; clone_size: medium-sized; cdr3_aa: CASSQGPGEPAYEQYF; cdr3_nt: TGTGCCAGCAGCCAAGGTCCGGGGGAACCGGCGTACGAGCAGTACTTC
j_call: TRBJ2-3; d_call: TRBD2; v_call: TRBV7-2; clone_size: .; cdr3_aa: CASSLAPSGSGTDTQYF; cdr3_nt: TGTGCCAGCAGCTTAGCGCCTAGCGGGAGCGGAACAGATACGCAGTATTTT
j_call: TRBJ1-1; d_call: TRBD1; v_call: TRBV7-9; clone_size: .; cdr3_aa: CASRQGRDRGGTEAFF; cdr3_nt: TGTGCCAGCAGGCAGGGCCGGGACAGGGGAGGGACTGAAGCTTTCTTT
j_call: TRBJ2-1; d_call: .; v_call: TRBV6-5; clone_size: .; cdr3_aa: CASSYALTRGNEQFF; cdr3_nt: TGTGCCAGCAGTTATGCCCTCACCCGGGGGAATGAGCAGTTCTTC
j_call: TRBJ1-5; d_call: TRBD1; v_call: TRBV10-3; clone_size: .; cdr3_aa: CAISEGTDQPQHF; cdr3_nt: TGTGCCATCAGTGAGGGGACAGATCAGCCCCAGCATTTT
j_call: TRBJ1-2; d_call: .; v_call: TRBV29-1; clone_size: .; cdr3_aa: CSVDNLITTRANYGYTF; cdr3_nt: TGCAGCGTTGATAATCTTATTACGACAAGAGCTAACTATGGCTACACCTTC
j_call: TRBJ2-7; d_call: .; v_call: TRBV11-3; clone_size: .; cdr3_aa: CASSLGGYGYEQYF; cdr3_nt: TGTGCCAGCAGCTTAGGGGGATACGGCTACGAGCAGTACTTC
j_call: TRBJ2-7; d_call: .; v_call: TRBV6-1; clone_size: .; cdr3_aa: CASSPRATYEQYF; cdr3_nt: TGTGCCAGCAGTCCCCGCGCGACCTACGAGCAGTACTTC
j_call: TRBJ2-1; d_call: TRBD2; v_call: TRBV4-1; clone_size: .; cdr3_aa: CASSQEWGTSGNIEQFF; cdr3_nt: TGCGCCAGCAGCCAAGAATGGGGGACTAGCGGGAACATTGAGCAGTTCTTC
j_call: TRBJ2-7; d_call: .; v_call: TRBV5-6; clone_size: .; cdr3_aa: CASSLVWGAGYEQYF; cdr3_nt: TGTGCCAGCAGCTTGGTATGGGGCGCAGGATACGAGCAGTACTTC
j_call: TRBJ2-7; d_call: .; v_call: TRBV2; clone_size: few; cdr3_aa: CASRPTRLQDEQYF; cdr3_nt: TGTGCCAGCAGGCCTACACGCCTTCAGGACGAGCAGTACTTC
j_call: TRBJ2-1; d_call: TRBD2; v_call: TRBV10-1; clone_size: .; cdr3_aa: CASSAALAGGSEQFF; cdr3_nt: TGCGCCAGCAGTGCCGCACTAGCGGGAGGAAGCGAGCAGTTCTTC
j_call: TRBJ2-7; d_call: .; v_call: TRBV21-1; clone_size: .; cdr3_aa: CASSKLDKQGISYEQYF; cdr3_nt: TGTGCCAGCAGCAAACTCGATAAACAGGGAATCTCTTACGAGCAGTACTTC
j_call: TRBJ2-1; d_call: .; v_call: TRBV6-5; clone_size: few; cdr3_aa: CASSLNSANEQFF; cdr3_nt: TGTGCCAGCAGTCTTAATAGCGCGAATGAGCAGTTCTTC
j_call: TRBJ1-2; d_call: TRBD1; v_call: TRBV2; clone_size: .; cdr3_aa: CASRGQLNYGYTF; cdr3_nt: TGTGCCAGCAGGGGACAGCTTAACTATGGCTACACCTTC
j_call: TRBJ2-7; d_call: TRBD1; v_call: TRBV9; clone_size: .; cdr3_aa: CASSVATGGYEQYF; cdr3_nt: TGTGCCAGCAGCGTAGCAACAGGGGGCTACGAGCAGTACTTC
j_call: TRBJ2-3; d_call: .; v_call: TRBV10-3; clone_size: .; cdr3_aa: CAIRESELQDTQYF; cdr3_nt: TGTGCCATCCGAGAAAGCGAGTTACAAGATACGCAGTATTTT
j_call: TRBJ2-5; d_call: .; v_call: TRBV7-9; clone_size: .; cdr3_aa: CASSLGGGSWSRQETQYF; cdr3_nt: TGTGCCAGCAGCTTAGGAGGGGGGTCTTGGTCCCGCCAAGAGACCCAGTACTTC
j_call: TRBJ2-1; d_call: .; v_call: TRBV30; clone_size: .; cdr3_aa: CAWSEGLAGEEQFF; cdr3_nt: TGTGCCTGGAGTGAGGGACTCGCCGGGGAGGAGCAGTTCTTC
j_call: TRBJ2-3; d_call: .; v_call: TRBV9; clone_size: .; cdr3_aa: CASSVAGDTQYF; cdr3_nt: TGTGCCAGCAGCGTAGCGGGGGATACGCAGTATTTT
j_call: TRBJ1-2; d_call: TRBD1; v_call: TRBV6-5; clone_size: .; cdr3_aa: CASSYTTSQGARSYTF; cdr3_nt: TGTGCCAGCAGTTACACCACTTCACAGGGGGCAAGAAGCTACACCTTC
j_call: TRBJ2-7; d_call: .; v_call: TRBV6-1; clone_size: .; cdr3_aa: CASSGGRAAYEQYF; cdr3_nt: TGTGCCAGCAGTGGGGGCAGGGCCGCCTACGAGCAGTACTTC
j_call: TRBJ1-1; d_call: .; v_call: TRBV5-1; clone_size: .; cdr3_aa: CASSFRGTTEAFF; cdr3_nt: TGCGCCAGCAGCTTCCGGGGGACCACTGAAGCTTTCTTT
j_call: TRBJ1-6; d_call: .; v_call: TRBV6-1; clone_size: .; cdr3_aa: CASSASQSSYNSPLHF; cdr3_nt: TGTGCCAGCAGTGCCTCCCAGAGCTCCTATAATTCACCCCTCCACTTT
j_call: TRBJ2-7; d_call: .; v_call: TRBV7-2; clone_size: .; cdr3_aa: CASSLMRDEQYF; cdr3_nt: TGTGCCAGCAGCTTAATGCGGGACGAGCAGTACTTC
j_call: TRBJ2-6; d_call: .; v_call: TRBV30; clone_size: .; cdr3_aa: CAWSVGVRAGANVLTF; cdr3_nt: TGTGCCTGGAGTGTCGGAGTCAGGGCTGGGGCCAACGTCCTGACTTTC
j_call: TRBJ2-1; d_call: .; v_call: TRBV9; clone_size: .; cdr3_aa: CASSVATGQLDEQFF; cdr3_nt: TGTGCCAGCAGCGTAGCTACAGGGCAGTTAGATGAGCAGTTCTTC
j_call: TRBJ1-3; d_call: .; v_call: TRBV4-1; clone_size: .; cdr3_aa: CASSPPDPLGYTIYF; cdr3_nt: TGCGCCAGCAGCCCTCCCGATCCCCTGGGGTACACCATATATTTT
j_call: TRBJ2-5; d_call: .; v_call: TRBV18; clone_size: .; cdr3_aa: CASSDSGFQETQYF; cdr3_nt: TGTGCCAGCTCAGACTCGGGTTTCCAAGAGACCCAGTACTTC
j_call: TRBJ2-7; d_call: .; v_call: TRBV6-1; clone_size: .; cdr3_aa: CASSPGQNYEQYF; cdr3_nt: TGTGCCAGCAGTCCTGGACAGAACTACGAGCAGTACTTC
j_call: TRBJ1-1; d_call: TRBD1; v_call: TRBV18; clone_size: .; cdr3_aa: CASSRQGQNTEAFF; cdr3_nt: TGTGCCAGCTCACGACAGGGACAGAACACTGAAGCTTTCTTT
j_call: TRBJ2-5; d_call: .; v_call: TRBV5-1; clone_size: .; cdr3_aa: CASSPPTQAQYF; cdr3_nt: TGCGCCAGCAGCCCTCCAACGCAGGCCCAGTACTTC
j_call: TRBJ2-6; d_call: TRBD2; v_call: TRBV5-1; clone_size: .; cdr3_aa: CASSRAGGGSGANVLTF; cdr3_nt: TGCGCCAGCAGCAGAGCGGGAGGGGGCTCTGGGGCCAACGTCCTGACTTTC
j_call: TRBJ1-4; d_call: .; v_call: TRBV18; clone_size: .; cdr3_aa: CASSPSGPSSVEKLFF; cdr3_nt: TGTGCCAGCTCACCGTCCGGGCCCTCGAGTGTTGAAAAACTGTTTTTT
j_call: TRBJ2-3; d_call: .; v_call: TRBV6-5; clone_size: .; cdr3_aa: CASNFNEEADTQYF; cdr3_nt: TGTGCCAGCAACTTCAACGAGGAGGCCGATACGCAGTATTTT
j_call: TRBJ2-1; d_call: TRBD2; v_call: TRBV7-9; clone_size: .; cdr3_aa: CASSSAGTTPNEQFF; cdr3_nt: TGTGCCAGCAGCTCCGCCGGGACTACTCCCAATGAGCAGTTCTTC
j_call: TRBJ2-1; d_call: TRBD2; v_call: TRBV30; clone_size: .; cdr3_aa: CAWSVMGGTEQFF; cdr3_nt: TGTGCCTGGAGTGTCATGGGAGGGACTGAGCAGTTCTTC
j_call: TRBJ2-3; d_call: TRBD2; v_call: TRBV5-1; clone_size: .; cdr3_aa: CASSLVGTSGSDTQYF; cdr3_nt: TGCGCCAGCAGCTTGGTCGGGACTAGCGGATCAGATACGCAGTATTTT
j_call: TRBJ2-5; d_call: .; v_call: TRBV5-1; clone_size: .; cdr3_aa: CASSLESSRRGTQYF; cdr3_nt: TGCGCCAGCAGCTTGGAATCTTCCCGTCGGGGGACCCAGTACTTC
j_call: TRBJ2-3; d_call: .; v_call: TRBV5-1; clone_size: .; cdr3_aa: CASRTEGADTQYF; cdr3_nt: TGCGCCAGCAGGACAGAGGGGGCAGATACGCAGTATTTT
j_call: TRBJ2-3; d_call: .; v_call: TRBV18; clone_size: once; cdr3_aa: CASSSFASSTDTQYF; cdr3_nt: TGTGCCAGCTCCTCCTTCGCCAGTAGCACAGATACGCAGTATTTT
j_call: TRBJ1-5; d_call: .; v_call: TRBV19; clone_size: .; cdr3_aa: CASSRDPRANNQPQHF; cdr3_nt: TGTGCCAGTAGTAGAGACCCCAGGGCCAACAATCAGCCCCAGCATTTT
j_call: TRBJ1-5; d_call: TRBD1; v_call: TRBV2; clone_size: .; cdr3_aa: CASRDGQVISPQHF; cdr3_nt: TGTGCCAGCAGGGACGGACAGGTAATCAGCCCCCAGCATTTT
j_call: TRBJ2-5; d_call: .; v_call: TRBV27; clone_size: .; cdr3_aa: CASSFAGETQYF; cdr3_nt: TGTGCCAGCAGTTTTGCGGGGGAGACCCAGTACTTC
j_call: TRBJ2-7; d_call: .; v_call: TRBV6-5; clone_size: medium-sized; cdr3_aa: CASSYGGGSDYEQYF; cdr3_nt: TGTGCCAGCAGTTACGGTGGGGGGTCAGACTACGAGCAGTACTTC
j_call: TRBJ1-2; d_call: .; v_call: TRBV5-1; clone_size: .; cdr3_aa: CASSLVAGPEGGYTF; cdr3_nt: TGCGCCAGCAGCTTGGTGGCGGGGCCCGAGGGAGGCTACACCTTC
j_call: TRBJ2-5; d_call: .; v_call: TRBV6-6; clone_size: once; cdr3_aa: CASSTGEFGTQYF; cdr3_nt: TGTGCCAGCAGTACGGGGGAGTTTGGGACCCAGTACTTC
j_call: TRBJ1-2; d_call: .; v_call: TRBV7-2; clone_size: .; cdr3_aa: CASILSPRDGYTF; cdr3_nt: TGTGCCAGCATCCTTTCCCCCAGGGATGGCTACACCTTC
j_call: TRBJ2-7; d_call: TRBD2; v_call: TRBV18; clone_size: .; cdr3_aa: CASSPGLAGNSYEQYF; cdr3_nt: TGTGCCAGCTCACCCGGACTAGCGGGAAACTCCTACGAGCAGTACTTC